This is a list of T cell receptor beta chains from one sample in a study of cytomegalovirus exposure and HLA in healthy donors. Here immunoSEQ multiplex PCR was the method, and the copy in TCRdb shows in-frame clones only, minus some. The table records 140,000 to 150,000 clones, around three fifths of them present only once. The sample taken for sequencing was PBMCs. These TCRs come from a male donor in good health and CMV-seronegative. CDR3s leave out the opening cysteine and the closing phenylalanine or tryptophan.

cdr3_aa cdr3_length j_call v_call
ASSQDILYGYT 11 TRBJ1-2 TRBV19
ASSPAPTSRQTQY 13 TRBJ2-5 TRBV5-6
ASSSGQGYEQY 11 TRBJ2-7 TRBV19
ASSLGGGGYTQY 12 TRBJ2-3 TRBV7-8
ASSVGTALGGYT 12 TRBJ1-2 TRBV5-1
ASTVVLGGNSPLH 13 TRBJ1-6 TRBV7-2
ASSLGTFGGTDTQY 14 TRBJ2-3 TRBV5-1
ASSGNWNTEAF 11 TRBJ1-1 TRBV2
ASSPSTTGELF 11 TRBJ2-2 TRBV7-9
ASSFPQLAPTGETQY 15 TRBJ2-5 TRBV5-6
ASSLTRGGAQETQY 14 TRBJ2-5 TRBV5-4
ASSLAQDQPQH 11 TRBJ1-5 TRBV5-1
SVGQGGSYEQY 11 TRBJ2-7 TRBV29-1
ASSTGTIDQPQH 12 TRBJ1-5 TRBV5-1
ASSLGADNEQF 11 TRBJ2-1 TRBV5-1
ASSRRALRQSGANVLT 16 TRBJ2-6 TRBV7-6
ASSFERFYNSPLH 13 TRBJ1-6 TRBV28
ASIIGQGWTGELF 13 TRBJ2-2 TRBV6-1
ASSLGQGNTGELF 13 TRBJ2-2 TRBV5-1
ASSHRTGATNEQF 13 TRBJ2-1 TRBV27
ASRPDSNYGYT 11 TRBJ1-2 TRBV19
ASSFTSGGAYEQY 13 TRBJ2-7 TRBV7-2
ASSMRRGDSPLH 12 TRBJ1-6 TRBV19
ASSFSLHGPDRSTDTQY 17 TRBJ2-3 TRBV7-3
ASRPGQGGMNTEAF 14 TRBJ1-1 TRBV18
ASSRTSGGPQETQY 14 TRBJ2-5 TRBV7-7
ASSTGSGTEAF 11 TRBJ1-1 TRBV6-5
ASRGGTTDTQY 11 TRBJ2-3 TRBV5-1
ASSFGASSYNEQF 13 TRBJ2-1 TRBV5-1
ASSSHTNTEAF 11 TRBJ1-1 TRBV5-4
ASSYKGQHTEAF 12 TRBJ1-1 TRBV7-2
SVEGSSQETQY 11 TRBJ2-5 TRBV29-1
SAEDRGPWGNYGYT 14 TRBJ1-2 TRBV29-1
AISESAFYGYT 11 TRBJ1-2 TRBV10-3
SVGPGSSYEQY 11 TRBJ2-7 TRBV29-1
ASSLTPGVAGYEQY 14 TRBJ2-7 TRBV27
ASRAPGEYEQY 11 TRBJ2-7 TRBV27
ASSYSYGNNQPQH 13 TRBJ1-5 TRBV6-5
ASSLGQDDEQF 11 TRBJ2-1 TRBV28
ASSPPGVYEQY 11 TRBJ2-7 TRBV6-5
ASSLVGREQY 10 TRBJ2-7 TRBV5-1
ASGYRGGNQPQH 12 TRBJ1-5 TRBV27
ASSQGSSYNSPLH 13 TRBJ1-6 TRBV4-3
ASSLAAGQNSPLH 13 TRBJ1-6 TRBV7-2